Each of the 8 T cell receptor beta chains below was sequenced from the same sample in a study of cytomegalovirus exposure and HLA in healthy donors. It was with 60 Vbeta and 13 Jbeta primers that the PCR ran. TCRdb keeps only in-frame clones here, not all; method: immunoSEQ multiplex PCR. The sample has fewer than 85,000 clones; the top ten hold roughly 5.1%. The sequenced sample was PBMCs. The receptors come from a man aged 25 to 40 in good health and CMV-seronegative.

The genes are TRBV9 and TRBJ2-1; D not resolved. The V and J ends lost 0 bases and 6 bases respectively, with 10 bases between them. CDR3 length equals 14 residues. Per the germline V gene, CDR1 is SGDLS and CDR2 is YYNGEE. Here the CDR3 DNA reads TGTGCCAGCAGCGTAGATCCCCAGCGCAATGAGCAGTTCTTC. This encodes CASSVDPQRNEQFF.

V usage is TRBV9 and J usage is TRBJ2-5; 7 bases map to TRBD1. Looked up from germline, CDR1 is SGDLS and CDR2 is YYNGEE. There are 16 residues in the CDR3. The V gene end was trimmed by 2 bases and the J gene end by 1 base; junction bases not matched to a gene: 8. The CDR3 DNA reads TGTGCCAGCAGCGTCGCCCCGACAGGGCCCCAAGAGACCCAGTACTTC. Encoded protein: CASSVAPTGPQETQYF.

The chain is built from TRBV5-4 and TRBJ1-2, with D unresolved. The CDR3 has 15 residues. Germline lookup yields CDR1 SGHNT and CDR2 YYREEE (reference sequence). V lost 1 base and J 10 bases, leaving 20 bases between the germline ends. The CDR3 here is CASSLSPPGLSDYTF. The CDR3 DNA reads TGTGCCAGCAGCTTGTCCCCCCCAGGTCTTTCTGACTACACCTTC. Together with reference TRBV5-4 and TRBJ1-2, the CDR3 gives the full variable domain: ETGVTQSPTHLIKTRGQQVTLRCSSQSGHNTVSWYQQALGQGPQFIFQYYREEENGRGNFPPRFSGLQFPNYSSELNVNALELDDSALYLCASSLSPPGLSDYTFGSGTRLTVV.

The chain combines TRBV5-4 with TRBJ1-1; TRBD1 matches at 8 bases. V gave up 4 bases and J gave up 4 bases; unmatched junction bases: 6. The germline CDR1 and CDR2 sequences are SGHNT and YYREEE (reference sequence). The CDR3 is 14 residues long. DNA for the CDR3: TGTGCCAGCAGCAGGACAGGGACCAGCACTGAAGCTTTCTTT. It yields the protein CASSRTGTSTEAFF.

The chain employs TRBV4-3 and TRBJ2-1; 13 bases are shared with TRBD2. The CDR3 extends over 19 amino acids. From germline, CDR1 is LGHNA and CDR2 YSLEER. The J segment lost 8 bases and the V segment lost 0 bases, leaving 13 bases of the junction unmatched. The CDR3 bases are TGCGCCAGCAGCCAAGATCCAGGGGAGGGACTAGCGGGGATGCATGAGCAGTTCTTC. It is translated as CASSQDPGEGLAGMHEQFF.

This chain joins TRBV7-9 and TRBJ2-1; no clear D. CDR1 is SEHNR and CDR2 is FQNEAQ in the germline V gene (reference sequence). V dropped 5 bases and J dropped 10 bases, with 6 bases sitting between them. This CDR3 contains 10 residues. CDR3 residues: CASSRREQFF. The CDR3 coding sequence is TGTGCCAGCAGCCGCCGGGAGCAGTTCTTC.

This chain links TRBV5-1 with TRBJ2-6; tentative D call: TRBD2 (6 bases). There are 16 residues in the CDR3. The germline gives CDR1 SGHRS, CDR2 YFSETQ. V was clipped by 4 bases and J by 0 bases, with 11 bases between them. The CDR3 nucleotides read TGCGCCAGCAGCCGAGGAGGGAACTCTGGGGCCAACGTCCTGACTTTC. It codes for CASSRGGNSGANVLTF.

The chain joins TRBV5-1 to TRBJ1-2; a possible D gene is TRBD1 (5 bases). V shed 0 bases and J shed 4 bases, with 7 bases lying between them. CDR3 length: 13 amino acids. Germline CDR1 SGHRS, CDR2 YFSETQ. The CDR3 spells CASSLVGLYGYTF. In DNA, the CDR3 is TGCGCCAGCAGCTTGGTGGGGCTCTATGGCTACACCTTC.